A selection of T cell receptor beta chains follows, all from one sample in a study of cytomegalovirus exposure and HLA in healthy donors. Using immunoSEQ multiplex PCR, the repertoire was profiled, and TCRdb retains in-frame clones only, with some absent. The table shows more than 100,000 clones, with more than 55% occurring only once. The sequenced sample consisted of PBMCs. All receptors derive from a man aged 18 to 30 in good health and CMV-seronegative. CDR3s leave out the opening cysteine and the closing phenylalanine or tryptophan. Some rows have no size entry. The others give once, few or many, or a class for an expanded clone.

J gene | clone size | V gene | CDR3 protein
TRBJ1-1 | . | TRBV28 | ASSFNDRGPEAF
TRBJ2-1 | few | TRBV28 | ASSVWAGTNEQF
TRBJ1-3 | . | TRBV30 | AWSTQSGNTIY
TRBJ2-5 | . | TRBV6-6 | ASTPRARQETQY
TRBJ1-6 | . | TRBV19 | ASREGGAGYNSPLH
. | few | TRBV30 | AWEPRASYEQY
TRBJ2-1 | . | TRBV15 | ATSRVRTGYNEQF
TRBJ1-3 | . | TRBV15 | ATSREHSQGNTIY
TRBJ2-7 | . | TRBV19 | ASSIAFKGWYEQY
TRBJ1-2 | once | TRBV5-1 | ASSPEPGKKGYT
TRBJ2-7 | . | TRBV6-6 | ASTGLAVSSYEQY
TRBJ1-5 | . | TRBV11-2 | ASSLAGGDYQPQH
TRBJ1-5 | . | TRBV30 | ARSVGTPRGNQPQH
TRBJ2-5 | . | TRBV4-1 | ASSRVEVNQETQY
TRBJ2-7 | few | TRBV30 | AWSEAVQY
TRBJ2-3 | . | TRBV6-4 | ARITWGRGQDTQY
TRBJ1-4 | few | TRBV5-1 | ASSFGRKDEKLF
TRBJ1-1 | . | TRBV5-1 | ASSFRQGWTEAF
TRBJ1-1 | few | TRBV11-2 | ASSLPRSTPEAF
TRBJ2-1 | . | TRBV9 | ASSVGLNEQF
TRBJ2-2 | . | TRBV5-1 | ASRAGTGDTGELF
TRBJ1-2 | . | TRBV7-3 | ASSQSGSNYGYT
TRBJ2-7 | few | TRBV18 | ASSPGTGSSHEQY
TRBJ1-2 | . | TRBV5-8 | ASRRGRSYGYT
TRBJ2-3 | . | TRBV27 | ASSFFTTPFTDTQY
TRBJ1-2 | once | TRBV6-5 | ASSYSIGQHLYGYT
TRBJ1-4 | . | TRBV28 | ATRHRVINEKLF
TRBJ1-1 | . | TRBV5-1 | ASSVTGTRNTEAF
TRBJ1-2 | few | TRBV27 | ASSFGTGSYGYT